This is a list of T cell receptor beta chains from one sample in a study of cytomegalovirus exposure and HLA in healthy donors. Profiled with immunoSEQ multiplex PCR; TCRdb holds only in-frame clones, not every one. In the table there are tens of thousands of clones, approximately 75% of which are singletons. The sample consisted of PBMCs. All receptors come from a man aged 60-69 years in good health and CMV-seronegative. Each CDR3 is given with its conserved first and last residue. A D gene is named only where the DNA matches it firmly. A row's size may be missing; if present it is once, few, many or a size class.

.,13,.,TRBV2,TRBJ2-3,CASTREAADTQYF,TGTGCCAGCACCAGGGAGGCAGCCGATACGCAGTATTTT
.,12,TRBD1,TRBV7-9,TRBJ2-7,CASSRTGYEQYF,TGTGCCAGCAGCCGGACAGGGTACGAGCAGTACTTC
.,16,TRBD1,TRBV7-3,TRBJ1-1,CASSFGQGARGAEAFF,TGTGCCAGCAGCTTCGGACAGGGGGCAAGGGGGGCTGAAGCTTTCTTT
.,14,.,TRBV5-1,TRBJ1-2,CASSPPDSHYGYTF,TGCGCCAGCAGCCCGCCAGACAGTCACTATGGCTACACCTTC
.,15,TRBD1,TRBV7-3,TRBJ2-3,CASSFGQGSADTQYF,TGTGCCAGCAGCTTCGGACAGGGTAGTGCAGATACGCAGTATTTT
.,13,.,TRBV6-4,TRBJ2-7,CASSETQGTEQYF,TGTGCCAGCAGTGAGACGCAGGGTACCGAGCAGTACTTC
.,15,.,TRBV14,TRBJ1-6,CASSSWRSYNSPLHF,TGTGCCAGCAGCTCCTGGCGGAGTTATAATTCACCCCTCCACTTT
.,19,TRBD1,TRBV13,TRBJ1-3,CASSLGEGAAGVSARTIYF,TGTGCCAGCAGCTTAGGCGAGGGGGCAGCGGGAGTCTCAGCGAGGACCATATATTTT
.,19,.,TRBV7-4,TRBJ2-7,CASSLISGTTGGDSYEQYF,TGTGCCAGCAGCTTGATAAGTGGGACCACAGGGGGGGACTCCTACGAGCAGTACTTC
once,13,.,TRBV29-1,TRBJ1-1,CSVATSGNTEAFF,TGCAGCGTAGCAACTAGCGGAAACACTGAAGCTTTCTTT
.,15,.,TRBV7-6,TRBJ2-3,CASSSSRGLRDTQYF,TGTGCCAGCAGCTCGTCGAGGGGACTTCGGGATACGCAGTATTTT
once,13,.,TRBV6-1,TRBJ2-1,CASTAFYPNEQFF,TGTGCCAGCACCGCTTTCTACCCAAATGAGCAGTTCTTC
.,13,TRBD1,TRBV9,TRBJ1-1,CASSAHRGAEAFF,TGTGCCAGCAGCGCCCACAGGGGCGCTGAAGCTTTCTTT
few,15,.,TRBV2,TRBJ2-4,CASSSYRGGKNIQYF,TGTGCCAGCAGTTCATACAGGGGAGGCAAAAACATTCAGTACTTC
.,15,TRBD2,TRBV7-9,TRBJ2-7,CASSPTSGGIWEQYF,TGTGCCAGCAGCCCCACTAGCGGGGGTATTTGGGAGCAGTACTTC
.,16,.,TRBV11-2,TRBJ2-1,CASSLEIGTGNNEQFF,TGTGCCAGCAGCTTAGAGATCGGGACTGGGAACAATGAGCAGTTCTTC
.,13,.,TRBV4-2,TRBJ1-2,CASSPEGRYGYTF,TGTGCCAGCAGCCCCGAGGGTCGATATGGCTACACCTTC
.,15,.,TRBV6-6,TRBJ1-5,CASSRSEHRNQPQHF,TGTGCCAGCAGTAGATCTGAACATCGCAATCAGCCCCAGCATTTT
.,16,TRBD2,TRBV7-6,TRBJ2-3,CASSFLAGVRTDTQYF,TGTGCCAGCAGCTTCCTAGCGGGGGTTCGCACAGATACGCAGTATTTT
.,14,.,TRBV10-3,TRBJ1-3,CAITPGAGGNTIYF,TGTGCCATCACCCCAGGTGCGGGTGGAAACACCATATATTTT
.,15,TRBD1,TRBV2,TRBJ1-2,CASRARTGPNYGYTF,TGTGCCAGCAGGGCCAGGACAGGGCCGAACTATGGCTACACCTTC
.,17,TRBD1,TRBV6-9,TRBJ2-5,CASSQYRTGVRRETQYF,TGTGCCAGCAGTCAATACCGGACAGGGGTCCGTCGAGAGACCCAGTACTTC
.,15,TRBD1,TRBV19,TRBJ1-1,CASIPRDRINTEAFF,TGTGCCAGTATTCCCCGGGACAGGATAAACACTGAAGCTTTCTTT
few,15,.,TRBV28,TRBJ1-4,CASSLQVKRDEKLFF,TGTGCCAGCAGCCTCCAGGTGAAGCGGGATGAAAAACTGTTTTTT
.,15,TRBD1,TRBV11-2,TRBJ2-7,CASSAAQGAGGEQYF,TGTGCCAGCAGCGCTGCACAGGGGGCGGGTGGCGAGCAGTACTTC
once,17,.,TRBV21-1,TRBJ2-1,CASSKVSEVSSYNEQFF,TGTGCCAGCAGCAAAGTTTCGGAGGTCAGCTCCTACAATGAGCAGTTCTTC
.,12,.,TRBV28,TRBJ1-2,CASYRGNYGYTF,TGTGCCAGCTATCGGGGGAACTATGGCTACACCTTC
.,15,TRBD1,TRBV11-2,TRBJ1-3,CASSLGGTGRNTIYF,TGTGCCAGCAGCTTAGGGGGGACAGGGCGAAACACCATATATTTT
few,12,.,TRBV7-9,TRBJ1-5,CASSLLNQPQHF,TGTGCCAGCAGCCTCTTGAATCAGCCCCAGCATTTT
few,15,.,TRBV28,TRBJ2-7,CASSPQRGRPYEQYF,TGTGCCAGCAGTCCCCAGCGCGGGCGCCCCTACGAGCAGTACTTC
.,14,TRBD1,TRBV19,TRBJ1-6,CASRPQGAGSPLHF,TGTGCCAGTAGGCCACAGGGGGCTGGGTCACCCCTCCACTTT
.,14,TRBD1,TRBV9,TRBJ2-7,CASSVGDRPYEQYF,TGTGCCAGCAGCGTAGGGGACAGGCCCTACGAGCAGTACTTC
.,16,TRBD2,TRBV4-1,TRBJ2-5,CASSLSGGPSQETQYF,TGCGCCAGCAGCCTTAGCGGGGGCCCCTCACAAGAGACCCAGTACTTC
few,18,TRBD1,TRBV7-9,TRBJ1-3,CASSLSDRGLRSGNTIYF,TGTGCCAGCAGCTTATCGGACAGGGGTCTGCGCTCTGGAAACACCATATATTTT
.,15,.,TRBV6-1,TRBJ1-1,CASSFNSGRYTEAFF,TGTGCCAGCAGTTTTAACTCAGGGAGGTACACTGAAGCTTTCTTT
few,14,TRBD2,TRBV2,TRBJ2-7,CASSGWSGGTEQYF,TGTGCCAGCAGTGGGTGGAGCGGGGGGACCGAGCAGTACTTC
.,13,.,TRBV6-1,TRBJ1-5,CASGPTRGQPQHF,TGTGCCAGCGGACCGACAAGGGGACAGCCCCAGCATTTT
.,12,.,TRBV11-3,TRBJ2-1,CASSSLASEQFF,TGTGCCAGCAGCTCACTAGCTAGTGAGCAGTTCTTC
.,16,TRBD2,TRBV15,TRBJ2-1,CATSSLAGSSYNEQFF,TGTGCCACCAGCAGCTTAGCGGGGAGCTCCTACAATGAGCAGTTCTTC
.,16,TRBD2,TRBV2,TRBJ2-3,CASSPGGVGLRDTQYF,TGTGCCAGCAGCCCCGGGGGGGTAGGGTTAAGAGATACGCAGTATTTT
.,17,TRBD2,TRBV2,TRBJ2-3,CASSEALPGSGGDTQYF,TGTGCCAGCAGTGAAGCGCTTCCTGGTAGCGGGGGTGATACGCAGTATTTT